These T cell receptor beta chains were read from a single sample in a study of blood T cell repertoires in COVID-19. Method: immunoSEQ multiplex PCR; TCRdb's copy keeps in-frame clones and lacks some. The sample shows approximately 130,000 clones, approximately 82% of them seen only once. Sequenced sample: peripheral blood. The receptor set was obtained from a man older than 75 with active or convalescent COVID-19. The CDR3 runs from the conserved cysteine through the conserved F or W. D genes are given only for firm matches. Some rows have no size entry. The others give once, few or many, or a class for an expanded clone.

size	V	D	J	DNA	CDR3
-	TRBV3-1/TRBV3-2	TRBD2	TRBJ2-5	TGTGCCAGCAGCCCACTGGCTAGCGGGGGGGCCGGAATAATTGGAGAGACCCAGTACTTC	CASSPLASGGAGIIGETQYF
once	TRBV7-2	TRBD2	TRBJ2-1	TGTGCCAGCAGCTTAGTAGGACTAGCGGGGGACTCCTACAATGAGCAGTTCTTC	CASSLVGLAGDSYNEQFF
-	TRBV29-1	TRBD1	TRBJ1-1	TGCAGCGTTAACAGGGGTATGAACACTGAAGCTTTCTTT	CSVNRGMNTEAFF
-	TRBV18	-	TRBJ1-5	TGTGCCAGCTCACTAACAGGGTCCGCTCAGCCCCAGCATTTT	CASSLTGSAQPQHF
-	TRBV21-1	-	TRBJ2-5	TGTGCCAGCAGCACCTGCCCGAGACTAGCGGACCCAGAGACCCAGTACTTC	CASSTCPRLADPETQYF
-	TRBV4-1	-	TRBJ1-2	TGCGCCAGCAGCCAACCCGACTATGGCTACACCTTC	CASSQPDYGYTF
-	TRBV11-2	TRBD1	TRBJ1-1	TGTGCCAGCAGCTTACGGACAGGGGCTGGAACTGAAGCTTTCTTT	CASSLRTGAGTEAFF
-	TRBV29-1	TRBD1	TRBJ2-3	TGCAGCATGGGACAGGGGGCAGATACGCAGTATTTT	CSMGQGADTQYF
-	TRBV19	-	TRBJ1-1	TGTGCCAGTAAACCGGGAGATTCGAGAAACACTGAAGCTTTCTTT	CASKPGDSRNTEAFF
few	TRBV7-9	-	TRBJ1-4	TGTGCCAGCAGCTTAAGGGAGCACGGAGGAAAACTGTTTTTT	CASSLREHGGKLFF
-	TRBV18	-	TRBJ1-5	TGTGCCAGCTCACCACCGTACAGCCGCAATCAGCCCCAGCATTTT	CASSPPYSRNQPQHF
once	TRBV5-4	TRBD1	TRBJ2-7	TGTGCCAGCAGCTTTAAAGGGACAGACTACGAGCAGTACTTC	CASSFKGTDYEQYF
-	TRBV10-3	TRBD1	TRBJ2-2	TGTGCCATCACCTCCGACAGGGGGGGCACCGGGGAGCTGTTTTTT	CAITSDRGGTGELFF
-	TRBV11-2	TRBD1	TRBJ1-2	TGTGCCAGCAGCCAGGACAGGCTCTATGGCTACACCTTC	CASSQDRLYGYTF
-	TRBV3-1/TRBV3-2	TRBD1	TRBJ1-2	TGTGCTAGCAGCCCCCCGGGACAGGGAAACTATGGCTACACCTTC	CASSPPGQGNYGYTF
few	TRBV29-1	-	TRBJ1-2	TGCAGCCAATGGAGTGGCTCCGAGGGCTACACCTTC	CSQWSGSEGYTF
-	TRBV3-1/TRBV3-2	TRBD2	TRBJ2-2	TGTGCCAGCAGCCAGTTAACCTTTGGACAGGCTACTAGCGGGGGCCTCAACACCGGGGAGCTGTTTTTT	CASSQLTFGQATSGGLNTGELFF
-	TRBV5-1	-	TRBJ2-5	TGCGCCAGCAGCTTGCGCGGGGTACAAGAGACCCAGTACTTC	CASSLRGVQETQYF
-	TRBV6-2/TRBV6-3	-	TRBJ1-1	TGTGCCAGCAGTCAACAGCCGAACACTGAAGCTTTCTTT	CASSQQPNTEAFF
-	TRBV28	-	TRBJ1-3	TGTGCCAGCAGTTTCGTACGGAGGCCCTCTGGAAACACCATATATTTT	CASSFVRRPSGNTIYF
-	TRBV10-3	TRBD2	TRBJ2-4	TGTGCCATCAGTGAGTCGAATGGACTAGGCCCCACCAAAAACATTCAGTACTTC	CAISESNGLGPTKNIQYF